Presented here are 22 T cell receptor beta chains from one specimen sequenced in a study of cytomegalovirus exposure and HLA in healthy donors. The PCR used 60 Vbeta and 13 Jbeta primers. Clones were sequenced by immunoSEQ multiplex PCR, and TCRdb holds only the in-frame ones, with some missing. The sample includes around 160,000 clones, 75% of them seen just once. Sequencing was done on a sample of PBMCs. All receptors derive from a male donor in good health and CMV-seronegative.

In this sample, this clone turned up a few times. The genes are TRBV5-1 and TRBJ2-1, with TRBD2 identical over 7 bases. The V gene's germline CDR1 is SGHRS and CDR2 YFSETQ. CDR3 length equals 12 residues. The junction had 4 bases not matched to a gene; V was cut back by 6 bases and J by 7 bases. The CDR3 DNA follows: TGCGCCAGCATTGACGGGGGGAATGAGCAGTTCTTC. It yields the protein CASIDGGNEQFF. The complete variable domain, with remaining parts taken from reference TRBV5-1 and TRBJ2-1, reads KAGVTQTPRYLIKTRGQQVTLSCSPISGHRSVSWYQQTPGQGLQFLFEYFSETQRNKGNFPGRFSGRQFSNSRSEMNVSTLELGDSALYLCASIDGGNEQFFGPGTRLTVL.

This clone was seen more than once but under ten times. V gene TRBV27 combines with J gene TRBJ1-1, with 7 bases fitting TRBD1. Trimming at V came to 2 bases and at J to 1 base, leaving 4 bases not matched to a gene. Germline V lookup: CDR1 MNHEY, CDR2 SMNVEV (reference sequence). CDR3 size: 15 residues. The chain's CDR3 is CASSLQQGPNTEAFF. CDR3 DNA sequence: TGTGCCAGCAGTTTACAACAGGGGCCGAACACTGAAGCTTTCTTT.

The chain has TRBV6-1 and TRBJ2-5; D is ambiguous. CDR1 and CDR2 from the germline V gene are MNHNS and SASEGT. The CDR3 spans 12 residues. The ends were cut back, 5 bases at V and 3 bases at J, with 7 bases in the middle. CDR3 sequence: CASSIREETQYF. CDR3 in DNA: TGTGCCAGCAGTATACGGGAAGAGACCCAGTACTTC.

The V call is TRBV5-1, the J call TRBJ2-7; 7 nucleotides align to TRBD1. Germline V CDR1 and CDR2: SGHRS, YFSETQ. The junction had 7 bases not matched to a gene; V was cut back by 7 bases and J by 6 bases. The CDR3 consists of 12 residues. CDR3 loop: CASQMTGPEQYF. In DNA, the CDR3 is TGCGCCAGCCAGATGACAGGGCCCGAGCAGTACTTC.

The chain combines TRBV7-2 with TRBJ2-1; 8 nucleotides line up with TRBD1. The CDR3 runs to 12 residues. The germline V gene encodes CDR1 SGHTA and CDR2 FQGNSA. Trimming cost V 3 bases and J 10 bases; bases outside gene matches: 2. CDR3 nucleotide sequence: TGTGCCAGCAGCTTGACAGGGGTCGAGCAGTTCTTC. It yields the protein CASSLTGVEQFF. Supplemented by reference TRBV7-2 and TRBJ2-1, the full variable domain reads GAGVSQSPSNKVTEKGKDVELRCDPISGHTALYWYRQSLGQGLEFLIYFQGNSAPDKSGLPSDRFSAERTGGSVSTLTIQRTQQEDSAVYLCASSLTGVEQFFGPGTRLTVL.

The chain recombines TRBV2 with TRBJ1-1; D unresolved. Trimming took off 4 bases at V and 6 bases at J, with 12 bases between the two ends. Germline V gene lookup returns CDR1 SNHLY and CDR2 FYNNEI. This CDR3 is 13 amino acids long. The CDR3 DNA is TGTGCCAGCAGTGCTAACCCACTGTCTGAAGCTTTCTTT. Amino acid sequence: CASSANPLSEAFF.

V gene TRBV10-3 combines with J gene TRBJ2-7; 9 nucleotides line up with TRBD1. The germline V gene encodes CDR1 ENHRY and CDR2 SYGVKD. This CDR3 is built from 14 residues. V dropped 6 bases and J dropped 5; count of bases not matched to a gene: 8. The CDR3 sequence: CAIRERDRANEQYF. In DNA form, the CDR3 reads TGTGCCATCAGGGAACGGGACAGGGCAAACGAGCAGTACTTC.

The chain is built from TRBV7-2 and TRBJ2-5; TRBD2 agrees at 7 bases. V dropped 3 bases and J dropped 5; count of bases not matched to a gene: 6. The CDR3 sequence is 14 residues long. Germline CDR1 and CDR2: SGHTA and FQGNSA. CDR3 nucleotide sequence: TGTGCCAGCAGCTTGGGACTGCGGGGGGAGACCCAGTACTTC. Translating it yields CASSLGLRGETQYF.

This clone has only a few counts. The rearrangement links TRBV4-3 to TRBJ2-3; tentative D call: TRBD2 (6 bases). Per germline, CDR1 LGHNA and CDR2 YSLEER. Trimming stripped 0 bases from V and 6 bases from J, with 13 bases between. The CDR3 has 15 residues. The CDR3 sequence is CASSQDGSPGDTQYF. CDR3 sequence (DNA): TGCGCCAGCAGCCAAGACGGGAGCCCCGGGGATACGCAGTATTTT.

The rearrangement joins TRBV19 to TRBJ1-4; 8 positions match TRBD1. CDR1 is LNHDA and CDR2 is SQIVND in the germline V gene (reference sequence). V shed 6 bases and J 10 bases; nucleotides not matched to a gene: 10. The CDR3 consists of 14 residues. The CDR3 loop is CASSVGQGRGKLFF. The CDR3 DNA sequence: TGTGCCAGTAGCGTCGGACAGGGCCGGGGAAAACTGTTTTTT.

CDR3 residues: CASSENPGIVDTQYF. The CDR3 DNA sequence: TGTGCCAGCAGCGAGAACCCAGGGATTGTAGATACGCAGTATTTT. The J gene is TRBJ2-3, the V gene TRBV6-1; TRBD1 might be the D (5 bases). Germline V gene lookup returns CDR1 MNHNS and CDR2 SASEGT. Between the trimmed V and J ends, which lost 6 bases and 5 bases, there was a span of 18 bases. CDR3 length equals 15 residues.

The chain recombines TRBV2 with TRBJ2-5; 8 bases align to TRBD2. The CDR3 runs to 13 residues. Germline trimming cut 6 bases from V and 5 bases from J; bases unmatched to any gene: 5. CDR1 is SNHLY, CDR2 FYNNEI, per germline. The DNA for the CDR3 is TGTGCCAGCAGCCGGGGGGGCGGGGAGACCCAGTACTTC. It specifies CASSRGGGETQYF.

V is TRBV5-8 and J is TRBJ2-2; a weak D match, TRBD2 (6 bases). Per germline, CDR1 SGHTS and CDR2 YDEGEE. The CDR3 is 15 amino acids. V lost 6 bases to trimming and J lost 0 bases, with 12 bases between them. This CDR3 reads CASTRDWSNTGELFF. CDR3 in DNA: TGTGCCAGCACAAGGGACTGGTCGAACACCGGGGAGCTGTTTTTT.

This clone was observed a few times. J is TRBJ2-1 and V is TRBV30; 7 bases agree with TRBD1. Trimming removed 3 bases from V and 4 bases from J; junction bases left unmatched: 9. The germline V gene has CDR1 GTSNPN and CDR2 SVGIG (reference sequence). The CDR3 spans 15 residues. CDR3 sequence reads: CAWRRRTGTYNEQFF. The CDR3, as DNA: TGTGCCTGGAGGAGACGGACAGGAACTTACAATGAGCAGTTCTTC.

This chain connects TRBV19 to TRBJ2-7; 9 positions match TRBD1. The ends lost 2 bases at V and 3 bases at J; junction bases unmatched: 5. CDR1 and CDR2 (germline): LNHDA, SQIVND (reference sequence). CDR3 length equals 15 residues. CDR3 protein: CASSIPGQGIYEQYF. The CDR3 DNA reads as TGTGCCAGTAGTATACCGGGACAGGGCATCTACGAGCAGTACTTC.

The rearrangement uses TRBV2 and TRBJ1-5; D not certain. V lost 5 bases to trimming and J lost 2 bases, with 13 bases between them. The CDR3 loop spans 15 amino acids. Germline V CDR1 and CDR2: SNHLY, FYNNEI. The CDR3 region has the DNA TGTGCCAGCAGTTCCGGCCTGGAGGGCAATCAGCCCCAGCATTTT. Its translation is CASSSGLEGNQPQHF.

This clone was recorded once. The chain employs TRBV19 and TRBJ2-2; TRBD1 aligns across 8 bases. V lost 5 bases and J lost 6; bases outside the gene matches: 2. This CDR3 has 13 amino acids. The germline gives CDR1 LNHDA, CDR2 SQIVND (reference sequence). In nucleotides, the CDR3 is TGTGCCAGTAGTCCACAGGGGGCCGGGGAGCTGTTTTTT. Amino acid sequence: CASSPQGAGELFF.

The CDR3 DNA sequence: TGTGCCAGCAGCTTGGATGGGATCACAGGGGGACGAGGCTACACCTTC. Encoded protein: CASSLDGITGGRGYTF. The chain carries TRBV5-4 and TRBJ1-2, with 8 nucleotides matching TRBD1. The V gene's germline CDR1 is SGHNT and CDR2 YYREEE (reference sequence). Trimming at V came to 0 bases and at J to 8 bases, leaving 12 bases not matched to a gene. The CDR3 is made up of 16 amino acids.

This clone turned up a few times. This chain connects TRBV5-4 to TRBJ2-3; D gene uncertain. Trimming removed 3 bases from V and 6 bases from J, with 8 bases in between. Germline loops: CDR1 SGHNT, CDR2 YYREEE (reference sequence). This CDR3 comprises 12 residues. CDR3 sequence (DNA): TGTGCCAGCAGCTCCCCCCCGGATACGCAGTATTTT. As protein: CASSSPPDTQYF.

The chain links TRBV6-5 to TRBJ1-4, with 9 bases aligning to TRBD1. Germline CDR1 is MNHEY and CDR2 is SVGAGI. V lost 4 bases, J lost 8 bases, and 8 bases stayed unmatched. The CDR3 extends over 15 amino acids. CDR3 sequence: CASSFSTGGQEKLFF. In DNA form, the CDR3 reads TGTGCCAGCAGTTTTTCCACAGGGGGCCAAGAAAAACTGTTTTTT.

In the case of this clone: At one end, the junction sequence differs from germline, possibly due to a read error. The chain combines TRBV5-4 with TRBJ1-6; TRBD1 aligns across 9 bases. Germline assignment: CDR1 SGHNT and CDR2 YYREEE (reference sequence). The CDR3 runs 15 residues. The CDR3 nucleotides are TGTGCCAGCAACTTGGACAGGGGAGCCGGTTCACCCCTCCACTTT. Residues: CASNLDRGAGSPLHF.

The gene calls are TRBV7-9 and TRBJ1-3; 7 nucleotides align to TRBD1. CDR1 and CDR2 (germline): SEHNR, FQNEAQ (reference sequence). Trimming removed 11 bases from V and 0 bases from J; junction bases left unmatched: 16. The CDR3 spans 17 residues. The CDR3 sequence is CAGLGQGQRYSGNTIYF. CDR3 sequence (DNA): TGTGCCGGGTTGGGTCAGGGACAGCGGTACTCTGGAAACACCATATATTTT.